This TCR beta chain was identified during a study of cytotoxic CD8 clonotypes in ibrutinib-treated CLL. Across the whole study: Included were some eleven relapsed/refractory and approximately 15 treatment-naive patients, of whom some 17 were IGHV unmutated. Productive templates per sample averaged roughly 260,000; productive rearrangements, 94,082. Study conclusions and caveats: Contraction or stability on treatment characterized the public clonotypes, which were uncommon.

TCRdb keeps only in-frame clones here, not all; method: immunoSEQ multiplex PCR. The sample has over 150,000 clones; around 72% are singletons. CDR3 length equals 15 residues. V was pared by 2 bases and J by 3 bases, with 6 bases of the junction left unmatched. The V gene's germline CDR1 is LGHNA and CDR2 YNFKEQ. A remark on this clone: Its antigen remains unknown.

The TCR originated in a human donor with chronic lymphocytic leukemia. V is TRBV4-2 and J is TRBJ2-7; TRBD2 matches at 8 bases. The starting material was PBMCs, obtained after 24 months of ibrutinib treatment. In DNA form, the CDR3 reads TGTGCCAGCAGCCAATCGAGCGGGAGCGGCTACGAGCAGTACTTC. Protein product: CASSQSSGSGYEQYF.